This is a list of T cell receptor beta chains from one sample in a study of shared clonotypes between healthy human individuals. The repertoire was sequenced with immunoSEQ multiplex PCR; TCRdb's copy has only in-frame clones and lacks some. The sample yields some 1,600,000 clones, approximately 98% seen once. Sequenced material: naive CD4+ T cells sorted from blood. These receptor sequences come from a man aged 30 to 39 in good health. Both conserved end residues are trimmed from each CDR3. Not all rows give a size; the values are once, few, many and, for expanded clones, a class.

TRBV5-4	NA	ASSLSRTDTQY
TRBV5-1	NA	ASSLAPGARSGNTIY
TRBV18	NA	ASSPQDSRTQPQH
TRBV7-9	NA	ASSTPGQGQETQY
TRBV27	NA	ASSFTKYQETQY
TRBV28	NA	ASSSPPGQGNPEAF
TRBV2	NA	ASRTGSGTGTGELF
TRBV28	NA	ASSPGLLYEQY
TRBV27	NA	ASSLRLAGGQNNEQF
TRBV6-4	NA	ASSSLAGVPTDTQY
TRBV9	NA	ASSSDLGHQETQY
TRBV7-9	NA	ASSLVNSGTGELF
TRBV2	NA	ASNYRDYTGELF
TRBV5-1	NA	ASSVGGNTEAF
TRBV6-5	NA	ASSYRGLELDGYT
TRBV4-1	once	ASRRTSGSSYEQY
TRBV29-1	NA	SVEVYSNTGELF
TRBV28	NA	ASSYPWGQQETQY
TRBV6-1	NA	ASSDRTSGRKVGELF
TRBV6-9	once	ASSYHGTRSYEQY
TRBV5-3	NA	ASSKTTGTYEQY
TRBV11-3	NA	ASSNAAPPGELF
TRBV5-1	NA	ASSALAGDYYEQY
TRBV10-3	few	AIRAQFPDNQPQH
TRBV28	NA	ASSPFGNEQF
TRBV29-1	NA	SAEVTKAYEQY
TRBV9	NA	ASSLGQGAYEQY
TRBV7-9	NA	ASSRTSQTYNEQF
TRBV2	NA	ASADPREKGSYEQY
TRBV9	NA	ASSVAGHSYEQY
TRBV19	NA	ASSPDGLLSNEQF
TRBV5-4	NA	ASSSTGTNEKLF
TRBV19	NA	ASSISSDTQY
TRBV5-4	NA	ASSLRGRVGGNTIY
TRBV7-2	NA	ASSSLGTGELF
TRBV11-2	NA	ASSLRRGRTDTQY
TRBV11-2	NA	ASARKPGEQY
TRBV9	NA	ASSVAISAEQY
TRBV27	NA	ASSLSRTTLAYEQY
TRBV14	NA	ASSPQGVGYEQY
TRBV7-2	NA	ASRPGGQGNEKLF